These 17 T cell receptor beta chains were sequenced from one sample in a study of blood T cell repertoires in COVID-19. TCRdb keeps only in-frame clones here, not all; method: immunoSEQ multiplex PCR. The sample records about 280,000 clones, approximately 90% being singletons. The sample was PBMCs or T cells enriched from blood (not recorded which). These receptors were collected from a young woman with acute COVID-19.

This sequence joins TRBV7-9 and TRBJ2-4; 7 positions agree with TRBD1. From germline, CDR1 is SEHNR and CDR2 FQNEAQ (reference sequence). The CDR3 runs 15 residues. The junction had 6 bases not matched to a gene; V was cut back by 7 bases and J by 0 bases. The CDR3 DNA reads TGTGCCAGCACCTGGACAGGACTAGCCAAAAACATTCAGTACTTC. Translation gives CASTWTGLAKNIQYF.

The J gene is TRBJ2-3, the V gene TRBV11-2, with 8 positions matching TRBD1. The CDR3 is 16 amino acids. V was pared by 3 bases and J by 5 bases, with 10 bases of the junction left unmatched. Germline CDR1 SGHAT, CDR2 FQNNGV. This CDR3 is CASSLGTGPRGDTQYF. DNA of the CDR3: TGTGCCAGCAGCTTGGGGACAGGCCCCAGGGGAGATACGCAGTATTTT.

This chain connects TRBV27 to TRBJ1-4; TRBD1 matches at 8 bases. Germline V CDR1 and CDR2: MNHEY, SMNVEV (reference sequence). V gave up 3 bases and J gave up 8 bases; unmatched junction bases: 5. This CDR3 has 14 residues. This CDR3 reads CASSFQGATEKLFF. DNA for the CDR3: TGTGCCAGCAGTTTTCAGGGGGCCACCGAAAAACTGTTTTTT.

The chain couples TRBV28 to TRBJ2-7; 8 bases fit TRBD2. The V gene's germline CDR1 is MDHEN and CDR2 SYDVKM. V dropped 1 base and J dropped 5; count of bases not matched to a gene: 7. The CDR3 loop spans 15 amino acids. In DNA form, the CDR3 reads TGTGCCAGCAGTTTATACGGGGGGGCGAGCAACGAGCAGTACTTC. Protein sequence: CASSLYGGASNEQYF.

V usage is TRBV24-1 and J usage is TRBJ2-2, with unresolved D. V lost 1 base, J lost 3 bases, and 8 bases lay in between. Germline values: CDR1 KGHDR, CDR2 SFDVKD. The CDR3 runs 15 residues. CDR3 sequence (DNA): TGTGCCACCAGTGATTTACCGGGTCACACCGGGGAGCTGTTTTTT. The encoded protein is CATSDLPGHTGELFF.

The sample holds one count of this clone. The chain has TRBV28 and TRBJ2-1, with D tentatively TRBD1 (7 bases). CDR1 is MDHEN and CDR2 is SYDVKM in the germline V gene. The V and J ends lost 8 bases and 9 bases respectively, with 20 bases between them. This CDR3 contains 14 residues. CDR3 residues: CASAQGGGVVEQFF. The CDR3 coding sequence is TGTGCCAGCGCGCAGGGGGGTGGAGTGGTTGAGCAGTTCTTC.

This chain links TRBV5-1 with TRBJ2-7; D is undetermined. The CDR3 length is 13 residues. Per the germline V gene, CDR1 is SGHRS and CDR2 is YFSETQ. The V end was cut by 4 bases, the J end by 5 bases, with 13 bases between. The CDR3 protein is CASSRALSNEQYF. The CDR3 DNA sequence: TGCGCCAGCAGCAGAGCACTATCAAACGAGCAGTACTTC.

V gene TRBV14 combines with J gene TRBJ2-1; no firm D call. The germline V gene has CDR1 SGHDN and CDR2 FVKESK. The CDR3 is 15 residues long. Trimming stripped 1 base from V and 1 base from J, with 8 bases between. The CDR3 DNA follows: TGTGCCAGCAGCCAAGGTAGTTGGTCCTACAATGAGCAGTTCTTC. This encodes CASSQGSWSYNEQFF.

In this sample, this clone turned up once. V is TRBV7-3 and J is TRBJ2-2; 7 nucleotides line up with TRBD2. The J segment lost 2 bases and the V segment lost 2 bases, leaving 5 bases of the junction unmatched. The CDR3 consists of 16 residues. Germline V gene sequence: CDR1 SGHTA, CDR2 FQGTGA. In DNA, the CDR3 is TGTGCCAGCAGCTTATGGGCTAGCGGAAACACCGGGGAGCTGTTTTTT. This codes for CASSLWASGNTGELFF.

The chain uses TRBV10-3 and TRBJ2-1, with D possibly matching TRBD1 (5 bases). Trimming took 7 bases from V and 2 from J, leaving 12 bases between them. Germline CDR1 is ENHRY and CDR2 is SYGVKD. The CDR3 runs to 14 residues. The CDR3, as DNA: TGTGCCATCACTTCGACAGAGACCTACAATGAGCAGTTCTTC. Its translation is CAITSTETYNEQFF.

The chain carries TRBV6-2 or TRBV6-3 and TRBJ2-1; 7 positions agree with TRBD1. The J segment lost 4 bases and the V segment lost 5 bases, leaving 8 bases of the junction unmatched. The CDR3 is 15 residues long. Germline V lookup: CDR1 MNHEY, CDR2 SVGEGT. The CDR3 loop is CASSLRDSMYNEQFF. In nucleotides, the CDR3 is TGTGCCAGCAGTCTCCGGGACAGTATGTACAATGAGCAGTTCTTC.

V and J are TRBV4-1 and TRBJ2-7, with 7 nucleotides matching TRBD2. J was trimmed by 2 bases and V by 2 bases; bases with no gene match: 6. Germline values: CDR1 MGHRA, CDR2 YSYEKL. The CDR3 is made up of 15 amino acids. The CDR3, as DNA: TGCGCCAGCAGCCAACCCTGGACTAGACCCTACGAGCAGTACTTC. Its translation is CASSQPWTRPYEQYF.

The chain couples TRBV27 to TRBJ2-7, with 7 bases aligning to TRBD1. Looked up from germline, CDR1 is MNHEY and CDR2 is SMNVEV (reference sequence). The CDR3 is 13 amino acids. V was clipped by 6 bases and J by 5 bases; unmatched bases: 7. The CDR3 protein is CASSLTGLNEQYF. The CDR3 coding sequence is TGTGCCAGCAGCTTGACAGGGCTGAACGAGCAGTACTTC.

The V and J genes are TRBV19 and TRBJ2-2; 9 bases are shared with TRBD1. The CDR3 has 15 residues. Germline V gene lookup returns CDR1 LNHDA and CDR2 SQIVND (reference sequence). V shed 6 bases, J shed 7 bases, and the junction held 9 bases outside the gene matches. The CDR3: CASSLQGQGFGELFF. The CDR3 DNA reads TGTGCCAGTAGCCTCCAAGGACAGGGGTTCGGGGAGCTGTTTTTT.

This chain joins TRBV30 and TRBJ2-7, with TRBD1 matching 8 bases. Looked up from germline, CDR1 is GTSNPN and CDR2 is SVGIG (reference sequence). The CDR3 loop spans 16 amino acids. V dropped 2 bases and J dropped 6; count of bases not matched to a gene: 15. The CDR3 reads CAWSRGYRGFPSEQYF. The CDR3 DNA is TGTGCCTGGAGTCGAGGATACAGGGGGTTCCCTTCCGAGCAGTACTTC. Variable domain in full (rest from reference TRBV30 and TRBJ2-7): SQTIHQWPATLVQPVGSPLSLECTVEGTSNPNLYWYRQAAGRGLQLLFYSVGIGQISSEVPQNLSASRPQDRQFILSSKKLLLSDSGFYLCAWSRGYRGFPSEQYFGPGTRLTVT.

The chain combines TRBV4-1 with TRBJ2-1; maybe TRBD1 (6 bases). Germline CDR1 is MGHRA and CDR2 is YSYEKL. The CDR3 extends over 13 amino acids. V dropped 4 bases and J dropped 8 bases, with 12 bases sitting between them. The CDR3 nucleotides read TGCGCCAGCAGCCTCGCACAGGGTGATGAGCAGTTCTTC. Translating gives CASSLAQGDEQFF.

This clone came up once. The genes are TRBV15 and TRBJ2-1, with a tentative D call TRBD1 (6 bases). The CDR3 spans 15 residues. Germline lookup yields CDR1 LNHNV and CDR2 YYDKDF (reference sequence). V was pared by 4 bases and J by 3 bases, with 13 bases between. CDR3 amino acids: CATSTIRTDYNEQFF. The DNA for the CDR3 is TGTGCCACCAGCACGATAAGGACAGACTACAATGAGCAGTTCTTC.